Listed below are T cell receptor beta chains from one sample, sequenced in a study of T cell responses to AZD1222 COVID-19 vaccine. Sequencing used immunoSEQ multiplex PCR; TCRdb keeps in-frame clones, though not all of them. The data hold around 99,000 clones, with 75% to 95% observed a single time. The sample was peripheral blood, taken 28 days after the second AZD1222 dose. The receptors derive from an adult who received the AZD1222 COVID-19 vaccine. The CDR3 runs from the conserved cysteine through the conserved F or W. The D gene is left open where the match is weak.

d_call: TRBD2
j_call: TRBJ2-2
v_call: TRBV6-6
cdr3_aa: CATRWGGATGELFF

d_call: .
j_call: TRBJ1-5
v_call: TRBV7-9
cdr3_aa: CASSPAGAMSNQPQHF

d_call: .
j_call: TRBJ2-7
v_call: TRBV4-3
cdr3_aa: CASSQGGGEQYF

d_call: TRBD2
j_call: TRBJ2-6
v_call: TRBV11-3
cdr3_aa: CASSLGGGRSSGANVLTF

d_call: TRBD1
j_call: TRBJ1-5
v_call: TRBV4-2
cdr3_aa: CASSQGQGGGGNQPQHF

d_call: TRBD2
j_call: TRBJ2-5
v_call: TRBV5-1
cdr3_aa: CASSPRLGEREGGQYF

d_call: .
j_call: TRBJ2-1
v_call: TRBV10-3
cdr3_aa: CAISGGYEQFF

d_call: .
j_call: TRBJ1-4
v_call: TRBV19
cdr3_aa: CASSMISGDTPSDEKLFF

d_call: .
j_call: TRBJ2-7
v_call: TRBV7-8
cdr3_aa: CASNYGTAISYEQYF

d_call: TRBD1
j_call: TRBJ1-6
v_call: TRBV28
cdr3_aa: CASSLSGTGNSPLHF

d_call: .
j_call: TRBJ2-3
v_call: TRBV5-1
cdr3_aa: CASSLVTGTGTDTQYF

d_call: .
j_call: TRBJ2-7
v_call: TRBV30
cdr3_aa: CAWGFPLEQYF

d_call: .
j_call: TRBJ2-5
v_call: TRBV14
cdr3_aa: CASSASRAKYF

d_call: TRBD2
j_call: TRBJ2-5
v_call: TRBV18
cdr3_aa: CASSPMAGGGQETQYF

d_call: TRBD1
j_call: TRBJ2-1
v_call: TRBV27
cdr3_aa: CASSLISGGNEQFF

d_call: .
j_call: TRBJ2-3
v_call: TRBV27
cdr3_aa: CASSLDGTDTQYF

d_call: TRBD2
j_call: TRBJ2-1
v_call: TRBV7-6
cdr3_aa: CASSLAILAGAGPYNEQFF

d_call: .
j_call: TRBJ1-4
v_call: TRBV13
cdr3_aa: CASSLAGEKLFF

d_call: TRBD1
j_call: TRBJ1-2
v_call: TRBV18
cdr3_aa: CASSPPDRAINYGYTF

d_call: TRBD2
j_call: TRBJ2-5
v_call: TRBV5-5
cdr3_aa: CASSPIRGTSGSQEGETQYF

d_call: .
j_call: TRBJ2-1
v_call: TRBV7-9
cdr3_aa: CASSPAYNEQFF

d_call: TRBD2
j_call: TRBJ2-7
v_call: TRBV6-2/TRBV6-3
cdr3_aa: CASSRTSGGFYEQYF

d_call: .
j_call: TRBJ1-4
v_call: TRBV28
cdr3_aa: CASSRTGKDTTNEKLFF

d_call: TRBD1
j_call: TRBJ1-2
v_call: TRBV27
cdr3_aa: CASSSQGVIPNYGYTF

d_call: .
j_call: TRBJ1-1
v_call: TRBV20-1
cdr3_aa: CSPSMNTEAFF

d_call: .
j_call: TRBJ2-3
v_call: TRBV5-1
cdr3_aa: CASSLRPSRDTQYF

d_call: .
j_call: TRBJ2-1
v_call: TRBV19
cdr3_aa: CASKRSREAYNEQFF

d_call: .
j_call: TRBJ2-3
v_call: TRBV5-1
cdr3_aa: CASSPAFSTDTQYF

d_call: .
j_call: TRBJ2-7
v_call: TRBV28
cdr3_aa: CASSFRGSNYEQYF

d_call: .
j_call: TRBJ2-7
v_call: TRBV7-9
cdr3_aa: CASSHPRDKGFYEQYF

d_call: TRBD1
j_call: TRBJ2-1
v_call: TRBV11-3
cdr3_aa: CASSTRQGAHNEQFF

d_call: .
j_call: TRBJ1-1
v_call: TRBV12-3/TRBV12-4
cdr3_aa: CASSLRWNTEAFF

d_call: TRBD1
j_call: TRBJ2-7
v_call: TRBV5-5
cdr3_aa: CASSIDRGFSYEQYF

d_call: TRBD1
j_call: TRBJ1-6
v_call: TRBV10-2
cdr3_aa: CANLLTGNNSPLHF

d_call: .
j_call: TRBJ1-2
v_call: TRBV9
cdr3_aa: CASSVSRQYGYTF